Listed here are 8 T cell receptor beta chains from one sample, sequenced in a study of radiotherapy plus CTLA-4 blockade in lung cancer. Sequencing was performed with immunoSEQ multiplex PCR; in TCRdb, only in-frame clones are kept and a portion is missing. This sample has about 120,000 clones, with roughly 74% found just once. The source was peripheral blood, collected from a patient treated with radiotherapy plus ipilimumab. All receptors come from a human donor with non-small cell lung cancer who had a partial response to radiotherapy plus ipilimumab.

CDR3 sequence: CATSGGEVREQYF. The DNA of the CDR3 is TGTGCCACCAGCGGAGGGGAGGTACGGGAGCAGTACTTC. This chain links TRBV15 with TRBJ2-7; the D gene is possibly TRBD2 (6 bases). Germline V CDR1 and CDR2: LNHNV, YYDKDF (reference sequence). The CDR3 totals 13 residues. Trimming stripped 5 bases from V and 7 bases from J, with 15 bases between.

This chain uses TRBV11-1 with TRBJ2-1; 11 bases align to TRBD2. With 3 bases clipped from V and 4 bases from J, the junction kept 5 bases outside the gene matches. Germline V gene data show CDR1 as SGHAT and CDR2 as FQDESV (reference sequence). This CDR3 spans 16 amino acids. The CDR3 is CASSFPGTSGYNEQFF. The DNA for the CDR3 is TGTGCCAGCAGCTTTCCCGGGACTAGCGGTTACAATGAGCAGTTCTTC. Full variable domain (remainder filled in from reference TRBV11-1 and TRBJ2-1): EAEVAQSPRYKITEKSQAVAFWCDPISGHATLYWYRQILGQGPELLVQFQDESVVDDSQLPKDRFSAERLKGVDSTLKIQPAELGDSAMYLCASSFPGTSGYNEQFFGPGTRLTVL.

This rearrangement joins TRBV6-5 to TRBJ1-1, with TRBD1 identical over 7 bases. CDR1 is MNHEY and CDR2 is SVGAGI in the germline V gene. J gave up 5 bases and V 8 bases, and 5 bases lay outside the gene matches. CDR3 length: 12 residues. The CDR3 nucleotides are TGTGCCAGCGGCAGGGGGTATACTGAAGCTTTCTTT. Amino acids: CASGRGYTEAFF.

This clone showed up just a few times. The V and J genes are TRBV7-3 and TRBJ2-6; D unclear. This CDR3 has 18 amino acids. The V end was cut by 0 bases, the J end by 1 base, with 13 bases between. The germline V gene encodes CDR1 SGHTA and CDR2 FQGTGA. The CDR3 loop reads CASSLTATANSGANVLTF. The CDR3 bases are TGTGCCAGCAGCTTAACGGCAACAGCTAATTCTGGGGCCAACGTCCTGACTTTC. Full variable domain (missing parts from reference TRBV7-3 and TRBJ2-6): GAGVSQTPSNKVTEKGKYVELRCDPISGHTALYWYRQSLGQGPEFLIYFQGTGAADDSGLPNDRFFAVRPEGSVSTLKIQRTERGDSAVYLCASSLTATANSGANVLTFGAGSRLTVL.

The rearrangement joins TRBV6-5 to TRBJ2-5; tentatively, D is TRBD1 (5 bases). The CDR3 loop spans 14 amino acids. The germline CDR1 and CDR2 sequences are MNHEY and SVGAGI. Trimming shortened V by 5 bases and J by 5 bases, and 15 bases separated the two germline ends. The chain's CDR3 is CASSLPRVGETQYF. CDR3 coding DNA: TGTGCCAGCAGTCTCCCCAGGGTCGGGGAGACCCAGTACTTC.

Here the CDR3 reads CASSRDRILGNEQFF. The DNA for the CDR3 is TGTGCCAGCTCGCGGGACAGGATTCTGGGCAATGAGCAGTTCTTC. V usage is TRBV18 and J usage is TRBJ2-1; TRBD1 aligns across 8 bases. Trimming took 6 bases from V and 6 from J; bases not matched to a gene: 10. CDR1 is KGHSH, CDR2 LQKENI, per germline. The CDR3 has 15 residues.

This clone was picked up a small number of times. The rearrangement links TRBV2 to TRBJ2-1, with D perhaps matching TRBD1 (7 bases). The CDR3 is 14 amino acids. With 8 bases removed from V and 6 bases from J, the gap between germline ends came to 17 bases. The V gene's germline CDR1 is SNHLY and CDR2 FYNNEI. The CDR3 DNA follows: TGTGCCAGCCAGGGGGGCAGTATTGGCAATGAGCAGTTCTTC. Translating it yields CASQGGSIGNEQFF.

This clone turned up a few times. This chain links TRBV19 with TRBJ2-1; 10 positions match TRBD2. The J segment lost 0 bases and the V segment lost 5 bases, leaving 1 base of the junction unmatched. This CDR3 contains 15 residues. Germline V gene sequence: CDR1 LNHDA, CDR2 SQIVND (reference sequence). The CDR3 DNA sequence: TGTGCCAGTAGTGCTAGCGGGAGCTCCTACAATGAGCAGTTCTTC. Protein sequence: CASSASGSSYNEQFF.